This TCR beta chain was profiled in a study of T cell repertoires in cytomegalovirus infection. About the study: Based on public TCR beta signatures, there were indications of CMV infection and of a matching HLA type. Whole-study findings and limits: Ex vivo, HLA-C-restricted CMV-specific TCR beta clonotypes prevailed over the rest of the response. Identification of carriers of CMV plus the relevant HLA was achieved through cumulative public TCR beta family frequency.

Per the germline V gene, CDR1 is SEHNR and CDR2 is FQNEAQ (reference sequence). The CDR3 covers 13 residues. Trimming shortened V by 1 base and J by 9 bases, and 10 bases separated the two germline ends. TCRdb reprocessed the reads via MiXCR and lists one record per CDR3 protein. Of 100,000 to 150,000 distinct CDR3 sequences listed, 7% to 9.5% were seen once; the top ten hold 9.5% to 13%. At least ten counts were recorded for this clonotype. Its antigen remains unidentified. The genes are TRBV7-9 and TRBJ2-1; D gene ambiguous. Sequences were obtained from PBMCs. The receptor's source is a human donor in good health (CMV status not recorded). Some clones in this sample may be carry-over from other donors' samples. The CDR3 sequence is CASSLVAAGEQFF. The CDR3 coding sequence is TGTGCCAGCAGCTTAGTTGCGGCAGGTGAGCAGTTCTTC.